The TCR beta chain described here comes from a study of T cell repertoires in cytomegalovirus infection. Turning to the study itself: Shared public TCR beta signatures pointed to both CMV infection and a matching HLA type. Study-wide results and caveats: HLA-C-restricted CMV clonotypes gave the most frequent clonotype in two of eight donors. Cumulative frequency (of public TCR beta family members) identified carriers of CMV plus the relevant HLA.

TCRdb called the reads again in MiXCR, with one record for every CDR3 protein. Of nearly 650,000 distinct CDR3 sequences detected, about 24% appear once; the ten largest clones hold 7% to 9%. This clonotype was picked up a small number of times. Antigen specificity is unknown. CDR1 and CDR2 (germline): MGHRA, YSYEKL. Losses at the gene ends were 2 bases for V and 7 bases for J; bases not matched to a gene: 4. The CDR3 is made up of 15 amino acids. Sequenced material: CD8+ T cells from PBMCs. The receptor was isolated from a human donor in good health (CMV status not recorded). Some clones in this sample may be carry-over from other donors' samples. The chain employs TRBV4-1 and TRBJ1-5; 11 positions match TRBD1. The CDR3 region has the DNA TGCGCCAGCAGCCAATGGACAGGGGGCGGGCAGCCCCAGCATTTT. Translated: CASSQWTGGGQPQHF.